This TCR beta chain was sequenced for a study of T-cell reconstitution after alpha-beta-depleted transplantation in children. Whole-study results and caveats: In patients about two months after transplant, alpha-beta T cells reportedly arose from several hundred expanded graft clones. Where some patients showed high TCRbeta diversity at day 60, it came from recipient T cells and thymic progenitors that had survived. Fresh T-cell production supplied most of the T-cell counts and diversity seen one year after transplant.

This sample's TCRbeta library carried unique molecular identifier barcodes. MiXCR, applied by TCRdb to the PCR reads, yields one record per CDR3 protein. The sample yields 900,000 or so distinct CDR3 sequences, under 20% seen once. To note about this clonotype: Antigen unknown.

The sequence came from a male patient between 5 and 17 years old who had a stem cell transplant for acute lymphoblastic leukemia, so the T cells may come from the graft donor. Sequencing was performed on PBMCs, mostly from graft donor cells, taken 360 days after TCRalphabeta/CD19-depleted stem cell transplant.

CDR3 in DNA: TGTGCCAGCAGTTTTGCAGGGGGCAGGAATGGCTACACCTTC. It is translated as CASSFAGGRNGYTF. The chain recombines TRBV28 with TRBJ1-2, with 8 positions matching TRBD1. Germline CDR1 and CDR2: MDHEN and SYDVKM. The CDR3 runs to 14 residues. V lost 3 bases, J lost 6 bases, and 6 bases stayed unmatched.